This is a list of T cell receptor beta chains from one sample in a study of blood T cells in healthy people across ages. TCRdb reanalysed the 5' RACE reads using MiXCR and keeps one entry per CDR3 protein. The data show about a million distinct CDR3 sequences, about 48% seen once. Sequences were obtained from blood. The receptors were sampled from a man younger than 45 in good health. Each CDR3 is given with its conserved first and last residue. Each record gives: CDR3 protein, CDR3 DNA, V gene, J gene, D gene. A D gene is named only where the DNA matches it firmly.

CDR3aa: CASSAPFGGAVTGELFF; CDR3nt: TGTGCCAGCAGTGCCCCTTTCGGGGGGGCGGTCACCGGGGAGCTGTTTTTT; v_gene: TRBV2; j_gene: TRBJ2-2; d_gene: TRBD2
CDR3aa: CASSAGQGANNEQYF; CDR3nt: TGTGCCAGCAGCGCGGGACAGGGGGCCAACAATGAGCAGTACTTC; v_gene: TRBV7-2; j_gene: TRBJ2-7; d_gene: TRBD1
CDR3aa: CASSLERETPYYGYTF; CDR3nt: TGTGCCAGCAGTTTAGAGAGGGAAACTCCCTACTATGGCTACACCTTC; v_gene: TRBV28; j_gene: TRBJ1-2; d_gene: .
CDR3aa: CASSLFRETQETQYF; CDR3nt: TGTGCCAGCAGTTTATTTAGGGAAACCCAAGAGACCCAGTACTTC; v_gene: TRBV27; j_gene: TRBJ2-5; d_gene: .
CDR3aa: CASSEASGGGTDTQYF; CDR3nt: TGTGCCAGCAGTGAAGCGTCGGGGGGGGGCACAGATACGCAGTATTTT; v_gene: TRBV6-1; j_gene: TRBJ2-3; d_gene: TRBD2
CDR3aa: CASSNLGPGQRAKNIQYF; CDR3nt: TGTGCCAGCAGCAATTTAGGACCGGGACAAAGAGCCAAAAACATTCAGTACTTC; v_gene: TRBV21-1; j_gene: TRBJ2-4; d_gene: .
CDR3aa: CAGSPGAGVYGYTF; CDR3nt: TGTGCCGGCAGCCCCGGGGCTGGCGTCTATGGCTACACCTTC; v_gene: TRBV7-2; j_gene: TRBJ1-2; d_gene: .
CDR3aa: CASSERGGQKTQYF; CDR3nt: TGTGCCAGCAGCGAACGGGGGGGTCAAAAGACCCAGTACTTC; v_gene: TRBV7-3; j_gene: TRBJ2-5; d_gene: TRBD2
CDR3aa: CASSREIPGSGGAVAYNEQFF; CDR3nt: TGTGCCAGCAGCCGAGAGATTCCGGGTAGCGGGGGGGCTGTCGCCTACAATGAGCAGTTCTTC; v_gene: TRBV4-2; j_gene: TRBJ2-1; d_gene: TRBD2
CDR3aa: CASGDRGYSPLHF; CDR3nt: TGTGCCAGCGGGGACAGGGGATATTCACCCCTCCACTTT; v_gene: TRBV27; j_gene: TRBJ1-6; d_gene: TRBD1